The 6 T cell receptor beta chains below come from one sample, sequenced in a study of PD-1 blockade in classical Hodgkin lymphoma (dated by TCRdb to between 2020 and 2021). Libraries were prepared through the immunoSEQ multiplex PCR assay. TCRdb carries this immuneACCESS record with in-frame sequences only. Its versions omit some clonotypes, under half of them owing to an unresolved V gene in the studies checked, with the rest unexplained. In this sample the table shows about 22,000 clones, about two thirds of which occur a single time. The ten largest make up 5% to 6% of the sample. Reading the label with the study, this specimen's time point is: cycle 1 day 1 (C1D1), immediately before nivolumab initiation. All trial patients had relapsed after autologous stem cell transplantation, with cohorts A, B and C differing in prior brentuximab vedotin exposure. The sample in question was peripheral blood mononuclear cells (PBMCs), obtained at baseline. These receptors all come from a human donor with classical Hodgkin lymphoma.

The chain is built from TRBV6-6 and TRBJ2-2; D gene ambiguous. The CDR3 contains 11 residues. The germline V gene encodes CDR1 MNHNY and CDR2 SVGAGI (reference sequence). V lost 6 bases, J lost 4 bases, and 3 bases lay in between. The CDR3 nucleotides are TGTGCCAGCAGAGGCACCGGGGAGCTGTTTTTT. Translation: CASRGTGELFF.

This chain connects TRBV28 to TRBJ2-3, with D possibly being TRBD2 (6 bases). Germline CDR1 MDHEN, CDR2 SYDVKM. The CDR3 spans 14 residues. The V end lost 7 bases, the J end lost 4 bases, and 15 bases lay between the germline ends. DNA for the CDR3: TGTGCCAGCACCTGGGACTCAATGGCAGATACGCAGTATTTT. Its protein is CASTWDSMADTQYF.

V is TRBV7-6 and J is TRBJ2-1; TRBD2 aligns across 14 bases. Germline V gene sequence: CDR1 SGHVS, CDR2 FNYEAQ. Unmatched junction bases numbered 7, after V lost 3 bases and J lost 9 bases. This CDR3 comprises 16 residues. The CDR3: CASSFQTSGGAAEQFF. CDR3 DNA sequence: TGTGCCAGCAGCTTCCAGACTAGCGGGGGGGCCGCTGAGCAGTTCTTC.

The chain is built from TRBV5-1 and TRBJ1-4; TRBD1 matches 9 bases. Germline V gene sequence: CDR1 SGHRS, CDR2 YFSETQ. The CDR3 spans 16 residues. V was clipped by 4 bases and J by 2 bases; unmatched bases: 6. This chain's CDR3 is CASSVTGGTTNEKLFF. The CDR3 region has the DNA TGCGCCAGCAGCGTAACAGGGGGCACCACTAATGAAAAACTGTTTTTT.

CDR3 nucleotide sequence: TGCGCCAGCAGCCAATTCCGACAGGGGCGGGGAGGGACCCAGTACTTC. It specifies CASSQFRQGRGGTQYF. The chain is built from TRBV4-1 and TRBJ2-5; 8 nucleotides line up with TRBD1. The germline gives CDR1 MGHRA, CDR2 YSYEKL. Unmatched junction bases numbered 12, after V lost 2 bases and J lost 7 bases. There are 16 residues in the CDR3.

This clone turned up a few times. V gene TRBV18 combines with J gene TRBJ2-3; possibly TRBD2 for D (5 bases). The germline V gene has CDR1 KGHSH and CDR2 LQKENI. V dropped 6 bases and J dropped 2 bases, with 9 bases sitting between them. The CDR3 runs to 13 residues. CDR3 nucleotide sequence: TGTGCCAGCTCCTGGACTGTCACAGATACGCAGTATTTT. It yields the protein CASSWTVTDTQYF.